This T cell receptor beta chain was retrieved from a study of regulatory T cells in long-lasting Graves disease. The trim removed 8 bases at V and 7 bases at J, leaving 4 bases unmatched. CDR3 length equals 13 residues. In germline, CDR1 is LNHDA, CDR2 SQIVND (reference sequence). Time point: newly diagnosed GD, antithyroid drugs for less than 3 months. After RNA was extracted from PBMCs, the TCR library was made from it. Graves' disease diagnosis relied on American Thyroid Association guidelines. iRepertoire HTBI primers and Arm-PCR of CDR3 regions built TCR beta libraries. One entry per CDR3 protein results from TCRdb running MiXCR on the multiplex PCR reads. This table has some 450,000 distinct CDR3 sequences, over 15% appearing once. In addition, the sample was reused for a study of T cells in Graves' hyperthyroidism and ophthalmopathy. From that paper: In blood, most of the thyroid clonotypes expanded above 0.001 were also present.

The sample consisted of peripheral blood mononuclear cells (PBMCs), taken at new diagnosis, from a patient treated with antithyroid drugs. The J gene is TRBJ2-5, the V gene TRBV19; 13 positions match TRBD2. This clonotype was obtained from a young woman with Graves disease. CDR3 residues: CASGRLAGGTQYF. CDR3 nucleotide sequence: TGTGCCAGTGGGCGACTAGCGGGGGGGACCCAGTACTTC.